These T cell receptor beta chains were read from a single sample in a study of blood T cell repertoires in COVID-19. Sequencing was performed with immunoSEQ multiplex PCR; in TCRdb, only in-frame clones are kept and a portion is missing. Here the sample spans 310,000 or so clones, about 93% being singletons. Sequencing was carried out using PBMCs or T cells enriched from blood (not recorded which). The receptor source for this set is a woman in her thirties who had recovered from COVID-19. Each CDR3 is given with its conserved first and last residue. A D gene is named only where the DNA matches it firmly. Only some rows state a clone size, as once, few, many or a class for expanded clones.

abundance: .
v_gene: TRBV18
j_gene: TRBJ1-2
d_gene: .
len: 14
CDR3aa: CASSMGTRNYGYTF
CDR3nt: TGTGCCAGCTCAATGGGGACAAGGAACTATGGCTACACCTTC

abundance: .
v_gene: TRBV7-2
j_gene: TRBJ2-2
d_gene: .
len: 12
CDR3aa: CASSPQFGELFF
CDR3nt: TGTGCCAGCAGTCCCCAGTTCGGGGAGCTGTTTTTT

abundance: .
v_gene: TRBV27
j_gene: TRBJ1-5
d_gene: TRBD1
len: 16
CDR3aa: CASSGRRDSFNQPQHF
CDR3nt: TGTGCCAGCAGTGGTCGCCGGGACAGCTTCAATCAGCCCCAGCATTTT

abundance: .
v_gene: TRBV28
j_gene: TRBJ1-2
d_gene: TRBD1
len: 15
CDR3aa: CASSLFEGTGSGYTF
CDR3nt: TGTGCCAGCAGTTTATTCGAGGGGACAGGCAGCGGCTACACCTTC

abundance: .
v_gene: TRBV4-3
j_gene: TRBJ1-5
d_gene: .
len: 14
CDR3aa: CASSQGQLNQPQHF
CDR3nt: TGCGCCAGCAGCCAAGGACAGCTCAATCAGCCCCAGCATTTT

abundance: once
v_gene: TRBV5-6
j_gene: TRBJ1-6
d_gene: .
len: 14
CDR3aa: CASSRTVSRSPLHF
CDR3nt: TGTGCCAGCAGTCGGACAGTTTCTCGTTCACCCCTCCACTTT

abundance: .
v_gene: TRBV5-4
j_gene: TRBJ2-7
d_gene: TRBD2
len: 15
CDR3aa: CASSVTSGSSYEQYF
CDR3nt: TGTGCCAGCAGCGTGACTAGCGGGAGTTCGTACGAGCAGTACTTC

abundance: .
v_gene: TRBV27
j_gene: TRBJ2-1
d_gene: TRBD2
len: 13
CDR3aa: CASSIEREHQQFF
CDR3nt: TGTGCCAGCAGTATCGAGCGGGAGCATCAGCAGTTCTTC

abundance: .
v_gene: TRBV7-6
j_gene: TRBJ1-6
d_gene: .
len: 16
CDR3aa: CASSLVGQGGNSPLHF
CDR3nt: TGTGCCAGCAGCTTAGTGGGTCAGGGAGGAAATTCACCCCTCCACTTT

abundance: many
v_gene: TRBV28
j_gene: TRBJ1-1
d_gene: TRBD1
len: 15
CDR3aa: CASSPRVDRGFEAFF
CDR3nt: TGTGCCAGCAGTCCCCGGGTGGACAGGGGCTTTGAAGCTTTCTTT

abundance: .
v_gene: TRBV3-1/TRBV3-2
j_gene: TRBJ2-1
d_gene: .
len: 11
CDR3aa: CASSLEGPQFF
CDR3nt: TGTGCCAGCAGCCTAGAGGGCCCGCAGTTCTTC

abundance: .
v_gene: TRBV3-1/TRBV3-2
j_gene: TRBJ1-6
d_gene: .
len: 16
CDR3aa: CASSQGVRGPISPLHF
CDR3nt: TGTGCCAGCAGCCAAGGGGTGCGGGGGCCCATTTCACCCCTCCACTTT

abundance: .
v_gene: TRBV3-1/TRBV3-2
j_gene: TRBJ2-7
d_gene: .
len: 11
CDR3aa: CASSHHYEQYF
CDR3nt: TGTGCCAGCAGCCATCATTACGAGCAGTACTTC

abundance: .
v_gene: TRBV27
j_gene: TRBJ1-5
d_gene: .
len: 15
CDR3aa: CASSVTWTPDQPQHF
CDR3nt: TGTGCCAGCAGTGTAACCTGGACACCAGATCAGCCCCAGCATTTT

abundance: .
v_gene: TRBV7-9
j_gene: TRBJ1-3
d_gene: .
len: 14
CDR3aa: CASSQSGSGNTIYF
CDR3nt: TGTGCCAGCAGCCAATCAGGGTCTGGAAACACCATATATTTT

abundance: .
v_gene: TRBV4-1
j_gene: TRBJ1-2
d_gene: TRBD1
len: 16
CDR3aa: CASSLLSGTAFYGYTF
CDR3nt: TGCGCCAGCAGCCTACTATCAGGGACAGCCTTTTATGGCTACACCTTC

abundance: .
v_gene: TRBV9
j_gene: TRBJ2-2
d_gene: .
len: 12
CDR3aa: CASSSITGELFF
CDR3nt: TGTGCCAGCAGCTCAATCACCGGGGAGCTGTTTTTT

abundance: .
v_gene: TRBV6-4
j_gene: TRBJ1-1
d_gene: .
len: 14
CDR3aa: CASSANGGNTEAFF
CDR3nt: TGTGCCAGCAGTGCCAACGGGGGGAACACTGAAGCTTTCTTT

abundance: .
v_gene: TRBV19
j_gene: TRBJ2-2
d_gene: .
len: 14
CDR3aa: CASSIQTGTGELFF
CDR3nt: TGTGCCAGTAGTATCCAGACGGGCACCGGGGAGCTGTTTTTT

abundance: .
v_gene: TRBV4-3
j_gene: TRBJ2-7
d_gene: TRBD1
len: 17
CDR3aa: CASSQGLTGVKANEQYF
CDR3nt: TGCGCCAGCAGCCAAGGTCTCACAGGGGTGAAGGCAAACGAGCAGTACTTC

abundance: .
v_gene: TRBV6-5
j_gene: TRBJ2-7
d_gene: TRBD2
len: 12
CDR3aa: CASRGGSYEQYF
CDR3nt: TGTGCCAGTCGGGGAGGGAGCTACGAGCAGTACTTC

abundance: once
v_gene: TRBV7-6
j_gene: TRBJ2-1
d_gene: .
len: 14
CDR3aa: CASSLARNPGEQFF
CDR3nt: TGTGCCAGCAGCTTAGCTAGGAACCCGGGTGAGCAGTTCTTC

abundance: .
v_gene: TRBV27
j_gene: TRBJ2-1
d_gene: TRBD2
len: 15
CDR3aa: CASSLSGSSYNEQFF
CDR3nt: TGTGCCAGCAGTCTTAGCGGGAGCTCCTACAATGAGCAGTTCTTC

abundance: .
v_gene: TRBV7-3
j_gene: TRBJ2-2
d_gene: TRBD1
len: 15
CDR3aa: CASSRQGTNTGELFF
CDR3nt: TGTGCCAGCAGCCGACAGGGGACGAACACCGGGGAGCTGTTTTTT

abundance: .
v_gene: TRBV7-6
j_gene: TRBJ1-1
d_gene: TRBD1
len: 15
CDR3aa: CASSPGGQGFTEAFF
CDR3nt: TGTGCCAGCAGCCCAGGTGGACAGGGGTTTACTGAAGCTTTCTTT